These 25 T cell receptor beta chains came from one sample sequenced in a study of a mutant IDH1 vaccine in newly diagnosed glioma. The time point was: baseline, week 1 (first vaccination visit). Noted treatment: pre-vaccination baseline after standard-of-care therapy. This table comes from immunoSEQ multiplex PCR, and its TCRdb copy is limited to in-frame clones, with some not included. Among about 66,000 clones listed, 65% to 90% were seen once. Source: PBMCs, taken from a glioma patient treated with radiotherapy, temozolomide or both. The receptors derive from a man in his thirties or forties with glioma.

This chain joins TRBV7-6 and TRBJ2-2; D may be TRBD1 or TRBD2 (5 bases each). Germline CDR1 SGHVS, CDR2 FNYEAQ. This CDR3 region has 16 residues. Between the trimmed V and J ends, which lost 3 bases and 3 bases, there was a span of 14 bases. The CDR3 bases are TGTGCCAGCAGCTTGAGGGGATTTCCGGACACCGGGGAGCTGTTTTTT. It encodes CASSLRGFPDTGELFF.

This clone has only a few counts. The chain recombines TRBV5-6 with TRBJ1-1, with D perhaps TRBD1 (5 bases). V was pared by 4 bases and J by 3 bases, with 10 bases between. Germline loops: CDR1 SGHDT, CDR2 YYEEEE. This CDR3 has 13 residues. The CDR3 loop reads CASSAGRYTEAFF. The CDR3 nucleotides are TGTGCCAGCAGCGCGGGGCGTTACACTGAAGCTTTCTTT.

This chain uses TRBV4-2 with TRBJ2-7; the match to TRBD2 covers 7 bases. V lost 1 base and J lost 0; bases outside the gene matches: 9. The length of the CDR3 is 17 residues. From germline, CDR1 is LGHNA and CDR2 YNFKEQ. The CDR3 region is CASSQVGASGASYEQYF. The CDR3 region has the DNA TGTGCCAGCAGCCAAGTTGGCGCTAGCGGCGCCTCCTACGAGCAGTACTTC.

V and J are TRBV6-1 and TRBJ2-1, with unresolved D. V lost 7 bases and J 0 bases, leaving 10 bases between the germline ends. This CDR3 spans 14 amino acids. CDR1 is MNHNS and CDR2 is SASEGT in the germline V gene. CDR3 sequence reads: CASKQSGSYNEQFF. The CDR3 DNA follows: TGTGCCAGCAAGCAATCCGGCTCCTACAATGAGCAGTTCTTC.

The chain recombines TRBV5-8 with TRBJ1-5; TRBD1 is a possible D gene (5 bases). V lost 3 bases, J lost 2 bases, and 15 bases lay in between. The germline V gene has CDR1 SGHTS and CDR2 YDEGEE. The CDR3 runs to 16 residues. The CDR3 sequence: CASSSGKGTGNQPQHF. The CDR3 bases are TGTGCCAGCAGCTCGGGTAAGGGGACGGGCAATCAGCCCCAGCATTTT.

On this clone itself: A much larger clone is a single base away; this may be a read error. This chain joins TRBV4-2 and TRBJ2-2; 9 positions agree with TRBD2. The germline V gene encodes CDR1 LGHNA and CDR2 YNFKEQ. The CDR3 has 18 residues. In nucleotides, the CDR3 is TGTGCCCGCAGCCAAGATGGGGCGGGGGGGCCTAACACCGGGGAGCTGTTTTTT. It codes for CARSQDGAGGPNTGELFF.

The CDR3 DNA reads as TGTGCCAGCAGTTACACTAACACAGATACGCAGTATTTT. It encodes CASSYTNTDTQYF. This chain uses TRBV6-5 with TRBJ2-3, with unresolved D. This CDR3 is 13 amino acids long. V was trimmed by 2 bases and J by 2 bases, leaving 5 bases between them. The V gene's germline CDR1 is MNHEY and CDR2 SVGAGI.

The V call is TRBV5-1, the J call TRBJ2-5; TRBD1 agrees at 11 bases. The J call could be wrong; TRBJ2-7 is a better fit for the DNA end. This CDR3 contains 16 residues. CDR1 is SGHRS and CDR2 is YFSETQ in the germline V gene. CDR3 amino acids: CASSSYRDRGTYEQYF. The CDR3 coding sequence is TGCGCCAGCAGCTCCTACCGGGACAGGGGGACCTACGAGCAGTACTTC.

Of note for this clone: Other DNA variants within this sample encode the same CDR3. The chain carries TRBV2 and TRBJ2-7, with D possibly matching TRBD2 (5 bases). The CDR3 is made up of 11 amino acids. From germline, CDR1 is SNHLY and CDR2 FYNNEI. The V end was cut by 8 bases, the J end by 2 bases, with 7 bases between. CDR3 DNA: TGTGCCAGCCGGAGGACCTACGAGCAGTACTTC. Translation gives CASRRTYEQYF.

V gene TRBV5-6 combines with J gene TRBJ2-7; D may be TRBD1 (6 bases). Deletions cut 4 bases from V and 1 base from J, with 24 bases between. CDR3 length equals 18 residues. CDR1 and CDR2 (germline): SGHDT, YYEEEE. CDR3 sequence: CASSPPSPLQGRSYEQYF. The DNA of the CDR3 is TGTGCCAGCAGCCCGCCAAGCCCCTTACAGGGAAGATCCTACGAGCAGTACTTC.

The J gene is TRBJ1-1, the V gene TRBV9, with a weak D call TRBD1 (6 bases). Per the germline V gene, CDR1 is SGDLS and CDR2 is YYNGEE. V was pared by 3 bases and J by 0 bases, with 21 bases between. The CDR3 spans 18 residues. The CDR3 sequence is CASSDGGAGGPLNTEAFF. In nucleotides, the CDR3 is TGTGCCAGCAGCGATGGGGGGGCAGGCGGACCCTTGAACACTGAAGCTTTCTTT.

This clone is a singleton in its sample. The chain carries TRBV18 and TRBJ1-2, with D possibly matching TRBD1 (6 bases). The V gene lost 3 bases and the J gene lost 8 bases, with 10 bases spanning the gap. This CDR3 spans 12 amino acids. The germline V gene encodes CDR1 KGHSH and CDR2 LQKENI. The CDR3 region has the DNA TGTGCCAGCTCACCTACAGGGAAAGGCTACACCTTC. Protein sequence: CASSPTGKGYTF.

The count of this clone is one. The rearrangement uses TRBV5-4 and TRBJ1-3, with TRBD1 as a possible D gene (5 bases). V was pared by 4 bases and J by 2 bases, with 10 bases between. Germline-derived CDR1 and CDR2 are SGHNT and YYREEE (reference sequence). This CDR3 is built from 14 residues. CDR3: CASSPQGAGNTIYF. The CDR3 coding sequence is TGTGCCAGCAGCCCCCAGGGCGCTGGAAACACCATATATTTT.

The J gene is TRBJ1-5, the V gene TRBV5-5, with a possible D match to TRBD1 (5 bases). Per the germline V gene, CDR1 is SGHKS and CDR2 is YYEKEE (reference sequence). This CDR3 region has 16 residues. Trimming cost V 4 bases and J 0 bases, with 14 bases left between them. Written as DNA, the CDR3 is TGTGCCAGCAGCCCCGCGGGACGGGTTAGCAATCAGCCCCAGCATTTT. It yields the protein CASSPAGRVSNQPQHF.

The chain joins TRBV7-9 to TRBJ1-1; D call uncertain. This CDR3 region has 12 residues. Germline V lookup: CDR1 SEHNR, CDR2 FQNEAQ (reference sequence). V gave up 6 bases and J gave up 4 bases, with 9 bases separating them. The CDR3 region is CASRALTTEAFF. The CDR3 DNA reads TGTGCCAGCAGAGCGTTGACCACTGAAGCTTTCTTT.

CDR3 region: CASSPRRGTDEKLFF. The CDR3 DNA reads as TGTGCCAGCTCACCCCGGAGGGGAACCGATGAAAAACTGTTTTTT. The rearrangement links TRBV18 to TRBJ1-4; TRBD1 is a possible D gene (5 bases). CDR1 is KGHSH, CDR2 LQKENI, per germline. The CDR3 spans 15 residues. V dropped 3 bases and J dropped 6 bases, with 14 bases sitting between them. The variable domain in full, with the rest retrieved from reference TRBV18 and TRBJ1-4, is NAGVMQNPRHLVRRRGQEARLRCSPMKGHSHVYWYRQLPEEGLKFMVYLQKENIIDESGMPKERFSAEFPKEGPSILRIQQVVRGDSAAYFCASSPRRGTDEKLFFGSGTQLSVL.

The chain employs TRBV18 and TRBJ2-3; D is possibly TRBD2 (6 bases). Trimming cost V 3 bases and J 0 bases, with 13 bases left between them. This CDR3 contains 16 residues. Germline V CDR1 and CDR2: KGHSH, LQKENI. The CDR3 sequence is CASSPLTSTSTDTQYF. In DNA form, the CDR3 reads TGTGCCAGCTCACCCCTCACTAGCACTAGCACAGATACGCAGTATTTT.

The chain couples TRBV9 to TRBJ2-5; D remains ambiguous. The CDR3 length is 13 residues. Germline CDR1 reads SGDLS; CDR2 reads YYNGEE. The V end was cut by 4 bases, the J end by 1 base, with 8 bases between. The CDR3 DNA reads TGTGCCAGCAGCCCTTTCGGCCAAGAGACCCAGTACTTC. This codes for CASSPFGQETQYF.

This chain joins TRBV30 and TRBJ1-4, with D uncertain. The germline CDR1 and CDR2 sequences are GTSNPN and SVGIG (reference sequence). The CDR3 contains 13 residues. V was shortened by 0 bases and J by 8 bases, with 10 bases between the two germline ends. As DNA, the CDR3 is TGTGCCTGGAGTGTTCGGTATTTCGAAAAACTGTTTTTT. It translates to CAWSVRYFEKLFF.

This clone is a singleton in its sample. The V call is TRBV27, the J call TRBJ2-7, with D possibly TRBD1 on 6 matching bases. V was cut by 5 bases and J by 3 bases, with 17 bases left in between. CDR3 length: 15 amino acids. The V gene's germline CDR1 is MNHEY and CDR2 SMNVEV (reference sequence). In nucleotides, the CDR3 is TGTGCCAGCAGTCTCTCCGGGACAAATTACTACGAGCAGTACTTC. Translated, it gives CASSLSGTNYYEQYF.

The chain has TRBV2 and TRBJ1-6; the D gene is possibly TRBD1 (6 bases). With 6 bases removed from V and 14 bases from J, the gap between germline ends came to 20 bases. This CDR3 contains 14 residues. CDR1 is SNHLY and CDR2 is FYNNEI in the germline V gene. The CDR3 loop reads CASRPDRYLKSLHF. The CDR3 bases are TGTGCCAGCAGACCAGACAGGTACCTAAAGTCCCTCCACTTT.

The chain combines TRBV11-2 with TRBJ1-1; 7 positions match TRBD1. The CDR3 runs to 16 residues. J was trimmed by 5 bases and V by 5 bases; bases with no gene match: 14. CDR1 is SGHAT, CDR2 FQNNGV, per germline. The CDR3 spells CASSPNSRQGNTEAFF. The CDR3 region has the DNA TGTGCCAGCAGCCCAAATTCCCGACAGGGAAATACTGAAGCTTTCTTT.

This chain joins TRBV5-6 and TRBJ2-7, with D perhaps TRBD1 or TRBD2 (6 bases each). The CDR3 spans 15 residues. Looked up from germline, CDR1 is SGHDT and CDR2 is YYEEEE. V shed 1 base and J shed 3 bases, with 14 bases lying between them. CDR3 DNA: TGTGCCAGCAGCTTGTCCCCGGGGGCCTTCTACGAGCAGTACTTC. Amino acid sequence: CASSLSPGAFYEQYF. Full variable domain (missing parts from reference TRBV5-6 and TRBJ2-7): DAGVTQSPTHLIKTRGQQVTLRCSPKSGHDTVSWYQQALGQGPQFIFQYYEEEERQRGNFPDRFSGHQFPNYSSELNVNALLLGDSALYLCASSLSPGAFYEQYFGPGTRLTVT.

This chain connects TRBV5-1 to TRBJ2-5; D gene unclear. Germline V gives CDR1 SGHRS, CDR2 YFSETQ. The germline V and J ends were trimmed by 2 bases and 0 bases, with 8 bases remaining between them. This CDR3 comprises 14 residues. CDR3: CASSLSGNQETQYF. In nucleotides, the CDR3 is TGCGCCAGCAGCTTATCAGGAAACCAAGAGACCCAGTACTTC.

The genes are TRBV6-6 and TRBJ1-1; D gene ambiguous. The V gene's germline CDR1 is MNHNY and CDR2 SVGAGI (reference sequence). Trimming removed 5 bases at V and 0 bases at J, with 10 bases between. The CDR3 has 14 amino acids. The CDR3 coding sequence is TGTGCCAGCAGTAACATGGGCTTGAACACTGAAGCTTTCTTT. Amino acid sequence: CASSNMGLNTEAFF.